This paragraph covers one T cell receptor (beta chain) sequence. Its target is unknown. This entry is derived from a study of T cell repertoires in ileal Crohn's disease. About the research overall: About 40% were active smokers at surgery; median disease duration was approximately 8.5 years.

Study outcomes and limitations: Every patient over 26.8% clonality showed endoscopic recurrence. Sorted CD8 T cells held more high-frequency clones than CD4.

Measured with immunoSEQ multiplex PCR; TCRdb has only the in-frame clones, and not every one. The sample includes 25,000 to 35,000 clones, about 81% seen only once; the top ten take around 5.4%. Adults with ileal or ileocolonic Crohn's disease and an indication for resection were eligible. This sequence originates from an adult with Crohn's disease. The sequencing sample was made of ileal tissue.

CDR3 in DNA: TGTGCCATCACCAGGGGCGGAGCGGGGGCTTCAGATACGCAGTATTTT. This sequence encodes CAITRGGAGASDTQYF. The V and J genes are TRBV10-3 and TRBJ2-3; the match to TRBD2 covers 8 bases. The germline CDR1 and CDR2 sequences are ENHRY and SYGVKD. The length of the CDR3 is 16 residues. With V trimmed by 7 bases and J by 4 bases, 13 bases remained unmatched.